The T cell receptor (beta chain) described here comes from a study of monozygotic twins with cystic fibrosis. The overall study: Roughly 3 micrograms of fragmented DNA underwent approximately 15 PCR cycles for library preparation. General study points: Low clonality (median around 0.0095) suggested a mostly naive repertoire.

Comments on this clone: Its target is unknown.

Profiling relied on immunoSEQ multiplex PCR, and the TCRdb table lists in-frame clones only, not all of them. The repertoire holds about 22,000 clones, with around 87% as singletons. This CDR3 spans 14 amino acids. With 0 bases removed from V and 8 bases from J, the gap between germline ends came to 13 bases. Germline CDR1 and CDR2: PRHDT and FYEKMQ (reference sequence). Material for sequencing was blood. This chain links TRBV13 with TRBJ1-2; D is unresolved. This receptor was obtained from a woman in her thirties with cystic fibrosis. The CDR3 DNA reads TGTGCCAGCAGCTTAGGACAAACGTTCCGCGGCTACACCTTC. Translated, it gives CASSLGQTFRGYTF.